A selection of T cell receptor beta chains follows, all from one sample in a study of T-cell memory formation after mild COVID-19. From the 5' RACE reads, TCRdb called clonotypes with MiXCR, one entry per CDR3 protein. The sample gives 250,000 or so distinct CDR3 sequences, approximately 19% of which show up once; more than 20% is in the top ten. Sequencing used PBMCs or a T cell subset sorted from them (not recorded which). These receptors originate from a man younger than 35 who had mild COVID-19 (a few samples of this study predate the infection). Cell type and time point are not known. Both conserved end residues are trimmed from each CDR3. Each record gives: CDR3 length, J gene, V gene, CDR3 protein.

length: 14
J: TRBJ2-3
V: TRBV11-2
CDR3: ASRLPRRQGTDTQY

length: 13
J: TRBJ2-5
V: TRBV6-6
CDR3: ASREPGQGKETQY

length: 11
J: TRBJ2-3
V: TRBV5-6
CDR3: ASSDTGRDTQY

length: 15
J: TRBJ2-2
V: TRBV10-3
CDR3: AVRRDRGRSNTGELF

length: 12
J: TRBJ2-3
V: TRBV20-1
CDR3: SARKHRGSDTQY

length: 12
J: TRBJ2-7
V: TRBV30
CDR3: AWSSSGGSYEQY

length: 11
J: TRBJ2-7
V: TRBV6-2/TRBV6-3
CDR3: ASREQGWNEQY

length: 13
J: TRBJ1-2
V: TRBV7-8
CDR3: ASSSRPGQGGGYT

length: 14
J: TRBJ2-1
V: TRBV4-1
CDR3: ASSQARAGVYNEQF

length: 12
J: TRBJ1-5
V: TRBV2
CDR3: ASSPQTGGQPQH

length: 9
J: TRBJ2-7
V: TRBV5-1
CDR3: ASSLQGEQY

length: 12
J: TRBJ1-1
V: TRBV6-5
CDR3: ASMFLRGTGRAF

length: 11
J: TRBJ1-5
V: TRBV20-1
CDR3: SANTGVGQPQH

length: 12
J: TRBJ1-2
V: TRBV2
CDR3: ASSEDTRSYGYT

length: 10
J: TRBJ1-1
V: TRBV20-1
CDR3: SALRGVAEAF

length: 12
J: TRBJ1-6
V: TRBV27
CDR3: ASRRGRLNSPLH

length: 14
J: TRBJ2-2
V: TRBV7-2
CDR3: ASSFAGGQGTGELF

length: 14
J: TRBJ2-1
V: TRBV19
CDR3: ASSIWGRGAGSEQF

length: 13
J: TRBJ2-5
V: TRBV5-5
CDR3: ASSRGTSDEETQY

length: 13
J: TRBJ1-3
V: TRBV20-1
CDR3: SALDVRASGNTIY

length: 11
J: TRBJ1-1
V: TRBV7-9
CDR3: ASILHGADEAF

length: 18
J: TRBJ2-1
V: TRBV4-1
CDR3: ASSPILPGLAGGGYNEQF

length: 10
J: TRBJ2-2
V: TRBV9
CDR3: ASSVGSGELF

length: 15
J: TRBJ2-1
V: TRBV5-1
CDR3: ASSPSLTGYRYNEQF

length: 14
J: TRBJ2-3
V: TRBV5-5
CDR3: ASSSLGGLATDTQY

length: 15
J: TRBJ2-5
V: TRBV11-2
CDR3: ASSLARRGEAQETQY